This T cell receptor beta chain was identified during a study of blood T cell repertoires in COVID-19. Method: immunoSEQ multiplex PCR; TCRdb's copy keeps in-frame clones and lacks some. This sample has about 380,000 clones, with about 88% found just once. CDR3 length: 11 residues. Per germline, CDR1 SQVTM and CDR2 ANQGSEA. Trimming left V 6 bases short and J 4 bases short, with 9 bases between. The specimen sequenced was PBMCs or T cells enriched from blood (not recorded which). The chain is built from TRBV29-1 and TRBJ1-2; possible D gene TRBD1, 5 bases. The clonotype originates from a young woman who had recovered from COVID-19. CDR3: CSVRGGYGYTF. Written as DNA, the CDR3 is TGCAGCGTCCGGGGGGGCTATGGCTACACCTTC.